The clone carrying this TCR beta chain has only a few counts. Cohorts were based on clinical histories the participants reported. Each recovered donor of Cohort 3 presented with two negative PCRs, clearance, or symptom resolution. The sample originates from a study of blood T cell repertoires in COVID-19. Study in general: COVID-19 samples collected from the United States, Italy and Spain covered acute and convalescent phases. Sources were T cells, B-cell-depleted T cells, or PBMCs; the material itself was cDNA or gDNA.

Germline-derived CDR1 and CDR2 are LNHDA and SQIVND (reference sequence). The V and J ends lost 5 bases and 5 bases respectively, with 12 bases between them. The CDR3 runs 13 residues. The repertoire was sequenced with immunoSEQ multiplex PCR; TCRdb's copy has only in-frame clones and lacks some. The profile shows about 130,000 clones, around four fifths of them singletons. The sample was PBMCs or T cells enriched from blood (not recorded which). This TCR came from a woman in her fifties or sixties who had recovered from COVID-19. This rearrangement joins TRBV19 to TRBJ1-2; tentatively, D is TRBD1 (5 bases). CDR3 residues: CASSFDRRYGYTF. The CDR3 nucleotides are TGTGCCAGTAGTTTTGACAGACGGTATGGCTACACCTTC.